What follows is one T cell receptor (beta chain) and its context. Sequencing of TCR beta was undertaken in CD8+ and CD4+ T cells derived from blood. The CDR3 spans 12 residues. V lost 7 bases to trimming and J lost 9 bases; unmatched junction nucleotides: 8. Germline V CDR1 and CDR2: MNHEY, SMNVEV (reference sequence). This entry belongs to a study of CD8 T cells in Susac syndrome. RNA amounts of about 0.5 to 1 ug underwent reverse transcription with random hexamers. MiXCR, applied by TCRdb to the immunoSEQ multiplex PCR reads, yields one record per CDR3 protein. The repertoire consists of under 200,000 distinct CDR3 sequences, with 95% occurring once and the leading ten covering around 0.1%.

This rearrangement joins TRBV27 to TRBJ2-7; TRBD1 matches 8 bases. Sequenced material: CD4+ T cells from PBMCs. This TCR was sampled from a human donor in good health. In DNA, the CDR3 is TGTGCCAGCACCTCCCCAGGGGGCGCGCAGTACTTC. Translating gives CASTSPGGAQYF.